This T cell receptor (beta chain) stems from a study of vaccination effects on CD4 cells after COVID-19. This CDR3 has 15 amino acids. The V and J ends lost 5 bases and 0 bases, in that order; junction bases with no gene match: 4. The germline V gene encodes CDR1 SEHNR and CDR2 FQNEAQ (reference sequence). On day 10 of culture, CD4+ T cells were separated out. All participants had two doses of either the BNT162b2 or mRNA-1273 vaccine. Vaccinated recipients, who were negative for nucleocapsid antibodies, had no history of SARS-CoV-2 infection. With respect to this clone: Its target is not known.

This table comes from immunoSEQ multiplex PCR, and its TCRdb copy is limited to in-frame clones, with some not included. The data show 37,000 or so clones, around 66% seen once. The sequences come from CD4+ T cells from PBMCs cultured without peptide, collected after COVID-19 vaccination. The chain uses TRBV7-9 and TRBJ2-7; 10 bases line up with TRBD2. This clonotype originated in a human donor who received a COVID-19 vaccine. The CDR3: CASSPRLAGSYEQYF. CDR3 DNA: TGTGCCAGCAGCCCGCGACTAGCGGGCTCCTACGAGCAGTACTTC.